This record concerns one T cell receptor beta chain sequence. This sample is part of a study of T cells expressing NK-cell markers. TCRdb re-called the 5' RACE reads, yielding one record per CDR3 amino acid sequence without DNA. The sample shows hundreds of thousands of distinct CDR3 sequences, and 3.5% to 4.5% sits with its ten largest clones. The sequencing input was blood T cells: a sorted CD56 or NKG2C T cell subset, CD4+ or CD8+ T cells, or bulk PBMC T cells (not recorded which). The sequence derives from a man in his late teens or twenties in good health.

CDR3 sequence: CASSLASGSFLNEQFF. The chain couples TRBV7-3 to TRBJ2-1; TCRdb indicates TRBD2, and absent DNA this call remains unverified. The germline gives CDR1 SGHTA, CDR2 FQGTGA. The CDR3 sequence is 16 residues long.